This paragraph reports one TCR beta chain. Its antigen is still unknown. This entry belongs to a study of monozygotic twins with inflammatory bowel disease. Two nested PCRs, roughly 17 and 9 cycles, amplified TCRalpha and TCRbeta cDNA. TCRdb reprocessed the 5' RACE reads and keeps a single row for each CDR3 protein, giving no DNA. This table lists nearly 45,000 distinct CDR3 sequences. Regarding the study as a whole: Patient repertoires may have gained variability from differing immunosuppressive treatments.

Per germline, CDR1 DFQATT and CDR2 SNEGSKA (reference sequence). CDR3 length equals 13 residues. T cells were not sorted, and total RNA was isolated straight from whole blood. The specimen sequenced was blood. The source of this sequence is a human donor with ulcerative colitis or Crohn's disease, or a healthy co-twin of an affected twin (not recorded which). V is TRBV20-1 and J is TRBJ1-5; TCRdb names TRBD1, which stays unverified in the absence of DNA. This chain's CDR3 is CSAGGKGNQPQHF.